Given below is one T cell receptor (beta chain) in context. What it recognizes is unknown. This entry is derived from a study of T cell responses to AZD1222 COVID-19 vaccine. Deletions cut 3 bases from V and 3 bases from J, with 15 bases between. The CDR3 is made up of 15 amino acids. Germline V lookup: CDR1 SGHAT, CDR2 FQNNGV. Sequencing was performed with immunoSEQ multiplex PCR; in TCRdb, only in-frame clones are kept and a portion is missing. The sample includes some 60,000 clones, roughly 87% of them seen just once. Study-wide results and limits: Repertoire sampling occurred only after the peak T cell response.

The sequence was obtained from an adult who received the AZD1222 COVID-19 vaccine. Sequencing was performed on peripheral blood, taken 28 days after the second AZD1222 dose. The chain has TRBV11-2 and TRBJ2-7, with D perhaps matching TRBD2 (6 bases). Here the CDR3 DNA reads TGTGCCAGCAGCTTGGGTCGGGGGATTTTCTACGAGCAGTACTTC. Its translation: CASSLGRGIFYEQYF.